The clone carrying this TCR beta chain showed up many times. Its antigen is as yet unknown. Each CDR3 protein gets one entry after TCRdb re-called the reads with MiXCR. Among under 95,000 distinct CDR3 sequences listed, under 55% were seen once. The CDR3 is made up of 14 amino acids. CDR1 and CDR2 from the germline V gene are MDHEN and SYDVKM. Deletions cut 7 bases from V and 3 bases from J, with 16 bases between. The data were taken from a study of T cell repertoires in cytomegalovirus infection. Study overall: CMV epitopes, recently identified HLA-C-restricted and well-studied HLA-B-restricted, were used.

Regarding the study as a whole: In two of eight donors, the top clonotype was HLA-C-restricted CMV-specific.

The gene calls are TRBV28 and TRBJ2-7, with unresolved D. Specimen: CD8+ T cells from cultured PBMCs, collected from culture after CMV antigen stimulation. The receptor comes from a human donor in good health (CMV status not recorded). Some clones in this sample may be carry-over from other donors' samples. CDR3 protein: CASTPTTLDYEQYF. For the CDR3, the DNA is TGTGCCAGCACTCCCACCACCCTAGACTACGAGCAGTACTTC.